This record covers a single TCR beta chain. This clonotype has a count of ten or more. No cognate antigen has been identified for it. No much larger clone is present one base from it, and per-base qualities are unavailable. Moderately to severely active disease, a Clinical Activity Score of at least 3, a NOSPECS grade of at least 4, and a duration under 3 months were present in ophthalmopathy patients. Exclusion was applied to patients with uncontrolled infections, other autoimmune diseases, pregnancy or lactation. Diagnoses relied on clinical symptoms, serum thyroxine and TRAb, thyroid ultrasound and orbital computed tomography. PBMCs were separated from approximately 9.9 ml of fresh peripheral blood using Ficoll-Paque density gradient centrifugation. Total RNA was extracted with Trizol reagent, and quality was checked on an Agilent 2100 Bioanalyzer. V is shortened by 5 bases, J by 0 bases, and the region joining them spans 11 bases. For CDR1 and CDR2, the germline V gene lists SGHTA and FQGTGA. The CDR3 starts with the cysteine, ends with the phenylalanine, and has 15 residues. Only CDR3 DNA remains: 45 bases, in frame from the first base.

This entry comes from a study of T cells in Graves' hyperthyroidism and ophthalmopathy (dated by TCRdb to between 2018 and 2021). Study-level background: Peripheral blood was sampled at the time of initial diagnosis, prior to any treatment. Prospective prediction of ophthalmopathy was tested in an independent validation cohort consisting of roughly 19 hyperthyroidism patients and approximately 16 patients who later progressed to ophthalmopathy. After sampling, hyperthyroidism patients received methimazole starting at 30 mg daily, and ophthalmopathy patients received high-dose intravenous methylprednisolone. The paper describes TCR Vbeta CDR3 sequencing of about 140 peripheral blood samples, made up of 43 ophthalmopathy patients, around 78 hyperthyroidism patients and roughly 17 progressor patients. The 95 to 100 discovery patients were divided at random into training and test sets in a 7:3 ratio. In roughly six Graves' hyperthyroidism patients, the study also compared T-cell repertoires from thyroid tissue with T-cell repertoires from blood. To identify TCR V-J signatures that set the groups apart, the researchers used a discovery cohort of roughly 100 patients, made up of some 41 with Graves' ophthalmopathy and 57 with stable Graves' hyperthyroidism. Points the paper makes about the study in general: A model built on a 13 V-J signature distinguished ophthalmopathy from stable hyperthyroidism, reaching 85% to 90% sensitivity and about 81% specificity in cross-validation and 80%/75% in testing. Blood samples also contained most of the expanded thyroid clonotypes (frequency above 0.001), which suggests that blood repertoires may reflect thyroid immune responses. No statistical method was used to set the sample size in advance, and investigators knew the group allocation. During validation, the model predicted progression to ophthalmopathy a median of approximately 7 months ahead of onset, with approximately 70% sensitivity and 72% to 80% specificity.

Amplification of TCR beta CDR3 regions was carried out from RNA transcripts. A first-round RT-PCR of the TCR CDR3 used the HTBI primer set with the Qiagen OneStep RT-PCR kit. Libraries were constructed in a second round of multiplex PCR, after which size selection and purification were carried out. Sequencing of the libraries was done on an Illumina HiSeq2000 using paired-end 100 bp reads. Per the original workflow: SOAPnuke was used to process the raw data, throwing out any read that contained adapters or uncalled bases, had a mean Phred below 15, or lacked an exact constant-primer or identifier match. High-quality paired reads were merged using COPE v1.2.5, and each unique nucleotide sequence was defined as a clonotype. MiTCR v1.1 was used to align the clonotypes against IMGT TRBV, TRBD and TRBJ reference segments. The analysis included only V-J combinations with a frequency above 0.0001, which together covered approximately 99% of the repertoires. A TCS score was defined as the ratio between F50 (clonal expansion) and ExV (chaos), using BLOSUM62-based TCRdist between CDR3 peptides within each V-J. Welch's t-statistics and random forest reduced roughly 530 V-J features to 10 to 15, which were used in a naive Bayes classifier (R e1071). TCRdb passed the public sequencing reads through fastp at Q25 and MiXCR, retaining productive beta sequences. Rows are combined by CDR3 protein, so each entry shows the most common genes and DNA. The V and J calls and clone size are TCRdb's, not the authors'. The sample includes about 52,000 distinct CDR3 sequences, with 48% observed a single time. The top ten clones comprise about a tenth of the sample.

The sequence links TRBV7-3 to TRBJ2-1; the D gene remains uncertain. Sequenced input: blood. The TCR comes from a woman aged 50 to 65 with Graves' ophthalmopathy. The sequenced DNA is TGTGCCAGCAGCCCCCAGTGGGGCTCCTACAATGAGCAGTTCTTC. Its product reads: CASSPQWGSYNEQFF.